Below, one T cell receptor (beta chain) is given with its context. Its antigen is not known. This entry comes from a study of cytomegalovirus exposure and HLA in healthy donors. The study ran its PCR with 60 Vbeta and 13 Jbeta primers. Repertoires were generated with immunoSEQ multiplex PCR, while TCRdb's copy carries only in-frame clones and drops some. Of under 150,000 clones in the sample, about three quarters were seen once. Study observations and caveats: Sequencing probably produced one cluster of sequence variants that were highly shared. Later work showed greater clonal expansion in HLA-associated TCR beta chains than in equally common others. With later analysis, a missense DCLRE1C variant became linked to TCR beta V- and J-gene trimming. The authors enumerated 150 to 200 TCR beta chains as linked to cytomegalovirus.

Trimming cost V 4 bases and J 4 bases, with 20 bases left between them. The CDR3 has 17 residues. Germline V gene lookup returns CDR1 MNHNS and CDR2 SASEGT. The receptor was isolated from a woman under 40 in good health and CMV-seronegative. The chain carries TRBV6-1 and TRBJ1-3; possible D gene TRBD1, 6 bases. The sequencing input was PBMCs. CDR3 region: CASSGLGAGVSGNTIYF. In DNA, the CDR3 is TGTGCCAGCAGTGGGCTGGGGGCAGGGGTCTCCGGAAACACCATATATTTT.